This TCR beta chain was found in a study of blood T cell repertoires in COVID-19. Study in general: In each case, the material was cDNA or gDNA derived from T cells, B-cell-depleted T cells, or PBMCs.

Germline loops: CDR1 MDHEN, CDR2 SYDVKM. This CDR3 region has 14 residues. V shed 10 bases, J shed 2 bases, and the junction held 8 bases outside the gene matches. TCRdb's copy holds only in-frame clones and misses some; the assay was immunoSEQ multiplex PCR. The repertoire has about 110,000 clones, approximately 90% of them found once; the top ten carry approximately 4.2%. V gene TRBV28 combines with J gene TRBJ1-5, with 7 bases lining up with TRBD1. This receptor was taken from a woman in her 50s with acute or convalescent COVID-19. What was sequenced was peripheral blood. CDR3 region: CATYRTGGNQPQHF. The CDR3 coding sequence is TGTGCCACGTACAGGACAGGCGGCAATCAGCCCCAGCATTTT. The full variable domain, with the rest looked up from reference TRBV28 and TRBJ1-5, is DVKVTQSSRYLVKRTGEKVFLECVQDMDHENMFWYRQDPGLGLRLIYFSYDVKMKEKGDIPEGYSVSREKKERFSLILESASTNQTSMYLCATYRTGGNQPQHFGDGTRLSIL.